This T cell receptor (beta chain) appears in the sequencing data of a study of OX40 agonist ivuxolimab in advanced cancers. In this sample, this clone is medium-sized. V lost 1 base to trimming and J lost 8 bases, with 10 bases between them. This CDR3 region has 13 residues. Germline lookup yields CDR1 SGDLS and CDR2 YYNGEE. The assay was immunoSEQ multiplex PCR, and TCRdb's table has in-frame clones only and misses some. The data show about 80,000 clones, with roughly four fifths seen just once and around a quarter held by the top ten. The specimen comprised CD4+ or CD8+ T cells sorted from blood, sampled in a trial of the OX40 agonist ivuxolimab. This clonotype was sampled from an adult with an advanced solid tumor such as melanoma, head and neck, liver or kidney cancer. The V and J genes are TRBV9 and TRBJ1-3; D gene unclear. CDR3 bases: TGTGCCAGCAGCGTACGGGGTCAAGACACCATATATTTT. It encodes CASSVRGQDTIYF.